This TCR beta chain is drawn from a study of cytomegalovirus exposure and HLA in healthy donors. The CDR3 runs 17 residues. The germline gives CDR1 LNHDA, CDR2 SQIVND (reference sequence). With 4 bases clipped from V and 1 base from J, the junction kept 6 bases outside the gene matches. In regard to this clone: Antigen specificity is unknown.

This PCR relied on a set of 60 Vbeta primers and 13 Jbeta primers. Method: immunoSEQ multiplex PCR; TCRdb's copy keeps in-frame clones and lacks some. The repertoire consists of under 250,000 clones, with roughly 84% occurring once and the leading ten covering around 1.4%. The study, taken as a whole, reports: Reportedly, HLA-A and HLA-B alleles of most subjects were accurately predicted from TCR beta. There were reportedly fewer N-insertions in an Asian-associated ancestry cluster than the roughly 700-donor mean, in a later analysis. For most TCR beta V segments, an earlier analysis put the productive rate at about 90% or about 30% of the time.

This TCR was sampled from a human donor in good health. Sequenced: PBMCs. V and J are TRBV19 and TRBJ2-3; TRBD2 aligns across 12 bases. The CDR3 protein is CASSTRTSGTGTDTQYF. The CDR3 DNA sequence: TGTGCCAGTAGTACCCGGACTAGCGGGACGGGCACAGATACGCAGTATTTT.